Shown below are 10 T cell receptor beta chains from a single sample sequenced in a study of glioma-infiltrating T cells. TCR alpha and beta CDR3 regions were amplified from RNA using iRepertoire nested multiplex PCR. From the multiplex PCR reads, TCRdb called clonotypes with MiXCR, one entry per CDR3 protein. The data hold around 190,000 distinct CDR3 sequences, with about 31% observed a single time. The specimen sequenced was glioma tissue, nonneoplastic brain tissue, or PBMCs (not recorded which). All receptors derive from a human donor with low-grade glioma or glioblastoma, undergoing nonglioma brain surgery, or in good health (not recorded which).

This clonotype has a count of ten or more. Here the CDR3 DNA reads TGTGCCAGCAGCTTTCGCGGGAGCGGTCTCCAAGAGACCCAGTACTTC. Protein: CASSFRGSGLQETQYF. J is TRBJ2-5 and V is TRBV7-2, with TRBD2 identical over 7 bases. After removal of 3 bases from V and 1 base from J, the junction contained 8 bases not matched to a gene. CDR1 and CDR2 (germline): SGHTA, FQGNSA. This CDR3 contains 16 residues.

In this sample, this clonotype turned up a few times. CDR3 amino acids: CASSVAAGGSYEQYF. CDR3 bases: TGTGCCAGCAGCGTAGCTGCGGGAGGAAGCTACGAGCAGTACTTC. The V and J genes are TRBV9 and TRBJ2-7, with 8 bases identical to TRBD2. The CDR3 contains 15 residues. Germline V gives CDR1 SGDLS, CDR2 YYNGEE. V lost 0 bases to trimming and J lost 3 bases; unmatched junction nucleotides: 5.

In this sample, this clonotype turned up a few times. Written as DNA, the CDR3 is TGTGCCAGCAGCCCACCCCGCACTAGCGGGGGGGAATACGAGCAGTACTTC. Translating gives CASSPPRTSGGEYEQYF. The chain uses TRBV7-9 and TRBJ2-7; 13 bases match TRBD2. This CDR3 is 17 amino acids long. Losses at the gene ends were 5 bases for V and 4 bases for J; bases not matched to a gene: 11. The V gene's germline CDR1 is SEHNR and CDR2 FQNEAQ (reference sequence). Together with reference TRBV7-9 and TRBJ2-7, the CDR3 gives the full variable domain: DTGVSQNPRHKITKRGQNVTFRCDPISEHNRLYWYRQTLGQGPEFLTYFQNEAQLEKSRLLSDRFSAERPKGSFSTLEIQRTEQGDSAMYLCASSPPRTSGGEYEQYFGPGTRLTVT.

In this sample, this clonotype turned up many times. The rearrangement uses TRBV7-2 and TRBJ2-7; D is unresolved. The germline V and J ends were trimmed by 4 bases and 0 bases, with 10 bases remaining between them. This CDR3 region has 14 residues. CDR1 is SGHTA, CDR2 FQGNSA, per germline. CDR3 DNA sequence: TGTGCCAGCAGCTACGCGCGCAGCTCCTACGAGCAGTACTTC. This sequence encodes CASSYARSSYEQYF.

V and J are TRBV5-1 and TRBJ2-2; the D gene is possibly TRBD2 (6 bases). The CDR3 runs 15 residues. V was pared by 0 bases and J by 6 bases, with 12 bases between. Germline CDR1 SGHRS, CDR2 YFSETQ. CDR3 DNA sequence: TGCGCCAGCAGCTTGGGACGGGAGCGCTCCGGGGAGCTGTTTTTT. Residues: CASSLGRERSGELFF.

The chain uses TRBV19 and TRBJ1-2, with 7 positions matching TRBD1. Germline lookup yields CDR1 LNHDA and CDR2 SQIVND (reference sequence). After removal of 10 bases from V and 8 bases from J, the junction contained 7 bases not matched to a gene. CDR3 size: 11 residues. The CDR3 coding sequence is TGTGCCATACGACAGGGAATCGGCTACACCTTC. It encodes CAIRQGIGYTF.

The chain is built from TRBV19 and TRBJ2-1; D is perhaps TRBD1 or TRBD2 (5 bases each). The CDR3 length is 15 residues. Germline-derived CDR1 and CDR2 are LNHDA and SQIVND (reference sequence). V shed 3 bases and J shed 7 bases, with 16 bases lying between them. The CDR3 loop is CASSMGERSKNEQFF. CDR3 coding DNA: TGTGCCAGTAGTATGGGGGAGAGGAGTAAAAATGAGCAGTTCTTC.

There are many counts of this clonotype. The V call is TRBV5-4, the J call TRBJ1-1; the D gene is possibly TRBD1 (6 bases). V lost 5 bases, J lost 3 bases, and 17 bases lay in between. CDR3 length: 15 residues. Germline CDR1 and CDR2: SGHNT and YYREEE (reference sequence). CDR3: CASSPGGRGHTEAFF. CDR3 sequence (DNA): TGTGCCAGCAGTCCTGGTGGACGGGGGCACACTGAAGCTTTCTTT.

On this clonotype itself: This could be a read error, since a much larger clone is one nucleotide away. This sequence joins TRBV5-4 and TRBJ1-2; D call uncertain. V was trimmed by 4 bases and J by 5 bases, leaving 24 bases between them. The germline gives CDR1 SGHNT, CDR2 YYREEE (reference sequence). The CDR3 is made up of 17 amino acids. CDR3 sequence reads: CASSPPGPSLRRYGYTF. In DNA, the CDR3 is TGTGCCAGCAGCCCCCCGGGCCCGTCTCTGCGGAGATATGGCTACACCTTC.

This clonotype was seen at least ten times. The chain is built from TRBV7-9 and TRBJ1-4; tentative D call: TRBD1 (5 bases). The V and J ends lost 5 bases and 0 bases respectively, with 16 bases between them. Germline V gene sequence: CDR1 SEHNR, CDR2 FQNEAQ (reference sequence). There are 17 residues in the CDR3. CDR3 sequence: CASSPPAQGATNEKLFF. Written as DNA, the CDR3 is TGTGCCAGCAGCCCTCCTGCTCAGGGTGCAACTAATGAAAAACTGTTTTTT. The full variable domain, rest sourced from reference TRBV7-9 and TRBJ1-4, is DTGVSQNPRHKITKRGQNVTFRCDPISEHNRLYWYRQTLGQGPEFLTYFQNEAQLEKSRLLSDRFSAERPKGSFSTLEIQRTEQGDSAMYLCASSPPAQGATNEKLFFGSGTQLSVL.